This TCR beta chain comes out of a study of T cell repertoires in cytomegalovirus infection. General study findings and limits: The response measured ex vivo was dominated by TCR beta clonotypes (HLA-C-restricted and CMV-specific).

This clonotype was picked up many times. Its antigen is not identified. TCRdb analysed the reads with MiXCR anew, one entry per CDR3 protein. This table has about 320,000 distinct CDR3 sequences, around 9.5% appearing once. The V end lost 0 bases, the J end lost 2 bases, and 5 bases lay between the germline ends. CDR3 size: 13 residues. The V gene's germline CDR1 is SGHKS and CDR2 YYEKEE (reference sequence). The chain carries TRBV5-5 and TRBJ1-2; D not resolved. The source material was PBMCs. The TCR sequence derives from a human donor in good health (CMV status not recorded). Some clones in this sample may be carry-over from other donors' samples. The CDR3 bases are TGTGCCAGCAGCTTGGTTGTCAACTATGGCTACACCTTC. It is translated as CASSLVVNYGYTF.